This TCR beta chain emerged from a study of cytomegalovirus exposure and HLA in healthy donors. Whole-study findings and limits: Accurate prediction of most subjects' HLA-A and HLA-B alleles from TCR beta sequences was reported.

The PCR used 60 Vbeta and 13 Jbeta primers. Data came from immunoSEQ multiplex PCR; TCRdb stores just in-frame clones and leaves some out. The sample consists of roughly 100,000 clones, 70% to 90% of them appearing once. Among the donors, all were healthy bone marrow donors. Comment on this clone: Its antigen is undetermined.

The CDR3 spans 14 residues. V shed 7 bases, J shed 4 bases, and the junction held 6 bases outside the gene matches. The germline V gene has CDR1 LNHDA and CDR2 SQIVND (reference sequence). The sequence derives from a man aged 40-50 years in good health and CMV-seronegative. This chain connects TRBV19 to TRBJ1-3; 8 bases line up with TRBD1. What was sequenced was PBMCs. As DNA, the CDR3 is TGTGCCAGTAAACCGGACAGGGAGGGAAACACCATATATTTT. Amino acids: CASKPDREGNTIYF. The complete variable domain, with remaining parts taken from reference TRBV19 and TRBJ1-3, reads DGGITQSPKYLFRKEGQNVTLSCEQNLNHDAMYWYRQDPGQGLRLIYYSQIVNDFQKGDIAEGYSVSREKKESFPLTVTSAQKNPTAFYLCASKPDREGNTIYFGEGSWLTVV.